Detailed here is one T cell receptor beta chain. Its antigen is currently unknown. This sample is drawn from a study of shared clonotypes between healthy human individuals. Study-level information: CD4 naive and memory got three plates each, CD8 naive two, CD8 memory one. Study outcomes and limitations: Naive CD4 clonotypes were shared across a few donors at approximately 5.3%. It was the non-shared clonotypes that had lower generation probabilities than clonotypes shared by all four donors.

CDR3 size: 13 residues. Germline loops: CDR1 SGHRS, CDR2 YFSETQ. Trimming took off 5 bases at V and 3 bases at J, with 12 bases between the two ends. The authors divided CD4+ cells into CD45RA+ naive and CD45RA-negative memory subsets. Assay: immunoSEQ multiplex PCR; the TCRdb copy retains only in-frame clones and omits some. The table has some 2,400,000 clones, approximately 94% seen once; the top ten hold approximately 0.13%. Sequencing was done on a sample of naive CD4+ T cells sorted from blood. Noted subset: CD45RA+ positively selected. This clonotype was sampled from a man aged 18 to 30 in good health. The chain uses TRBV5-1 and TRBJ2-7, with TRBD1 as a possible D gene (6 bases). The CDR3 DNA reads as TGCGCCAGCAGGGAAGGACAGAACTACGAGCAGTACTTC. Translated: CASREGQNYEQYF.